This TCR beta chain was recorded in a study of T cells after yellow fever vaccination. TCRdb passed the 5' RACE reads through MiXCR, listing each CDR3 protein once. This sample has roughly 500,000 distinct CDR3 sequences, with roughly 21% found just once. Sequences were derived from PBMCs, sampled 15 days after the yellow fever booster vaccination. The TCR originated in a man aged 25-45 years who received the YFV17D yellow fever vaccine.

DNA for the CDR3: TGTGCCTGGACTGCATCAAATGAGCAGTTCTTC. Translating gives CAWTASNEQFF. The V and J genes are TRBV30 and TRBJ2-1, with no clear D. Germline V gene lookup returns CDR1 GTSNPN and CDR2 SVGIG (reference sequence). V shed 4 bases and J shed 7 bases, with 8 bases lying between them. The length of the CDR3 is 11 residues. Full variable domain (outside the CDR3, taken from reference TRBV30 and TRBJ2-1): SQTIHQWPATLVQPVGSPLSLECTVEGTSNPNLYWYRQAAGRGLQLLFYSVGIGQISSEVPQNLSASRPQDRQFILSSKKLLLSDSGFYLCAWTASNEQFFGPGTRLTVL.